This T cell receptor (beta chain) was sequenced during a study of CD8+ T cells in alopecia areata. Treatment given: oral pan-JAK inhibitor, 5-10 mg twice daily. Sorted out of PBMCs were CD4+ T cells and CD8+ T cells. Overall study results and limits: Throughout tofacitinib, many expanded lesional clones continued to persist in scalp and blood. Possibly as an HLA-related effect, TCR sharing across patients appeared less clear than in mice. Normal-skin resident alphabeta T cells also appear among scalp sample sequences.

This clone was seen a few times. Its target is not known. The CDR3 consists of 16 residues. The ends were cut back, 5 bases at V and 0 bases at J, with 15 bases in the middle. CDR1 is SGHTA, CDR2 FQGTGA, per germline. The sequencing template was cDNA reverse transcribed from extracted RNA. Method: immunoSEQ multiplex PCR; TCRdb's copy keeps in-frame clones and lacks some. Among 250,000 to 350,000 clones listed, about 60% were seen once. The sequencing here drew on CD4+ T cells sorted from blood, taken between weeks 51 and 54, from a patient treated with tofacitinib. This clonotype was obtained from a human donor with alopecia areata. The rearrangement joins TRBV7-3 to TRBJ2-3; D is perhaps TRBD2 (5 bases). CDR3 nucleotide sequence: TGTGCCAGCAGCCCGGGGAGTCCCGGGAGCACAGATACGCAGTATTTT. Its protein is CASSPGSPGSTDTQYF.